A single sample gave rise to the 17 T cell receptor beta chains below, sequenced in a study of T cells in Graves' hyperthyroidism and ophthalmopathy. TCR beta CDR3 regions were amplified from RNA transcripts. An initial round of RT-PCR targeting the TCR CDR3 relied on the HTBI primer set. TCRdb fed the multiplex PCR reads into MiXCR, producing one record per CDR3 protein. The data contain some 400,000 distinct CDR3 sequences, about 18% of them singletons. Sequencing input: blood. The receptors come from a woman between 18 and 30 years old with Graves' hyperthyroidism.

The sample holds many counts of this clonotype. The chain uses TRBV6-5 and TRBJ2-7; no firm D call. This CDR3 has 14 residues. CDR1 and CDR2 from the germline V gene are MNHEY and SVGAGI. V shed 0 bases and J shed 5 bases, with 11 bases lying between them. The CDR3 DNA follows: TGTGCCAGCAGTTACTCAAAGGGTCGCCACGAGCAGTACTTC. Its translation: CASSYSKGRHEQYF.

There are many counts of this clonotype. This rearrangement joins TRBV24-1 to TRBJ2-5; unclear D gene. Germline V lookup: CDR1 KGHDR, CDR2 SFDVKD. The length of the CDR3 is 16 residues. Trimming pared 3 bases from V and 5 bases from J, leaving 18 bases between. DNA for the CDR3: TGTGCCACCAGTGATACCGTGGACGCTCTTTCGGAGACCCAGTACTTC. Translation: CATSDTVDALSETQYF.

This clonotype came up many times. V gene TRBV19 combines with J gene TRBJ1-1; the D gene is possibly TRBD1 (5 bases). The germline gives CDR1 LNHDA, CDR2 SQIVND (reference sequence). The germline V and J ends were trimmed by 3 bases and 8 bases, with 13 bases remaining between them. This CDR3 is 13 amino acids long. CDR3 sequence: CASSIRGGAEAFF. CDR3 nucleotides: TGTGCCAGTAGTATTCGGGGAGGGGCGGAAGCTTTCTTT. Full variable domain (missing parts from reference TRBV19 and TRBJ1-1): DGGITQSPKYLFRKEGQNVTLSCEQNLNHDAMYWYRQDPGQGLRLIYYSQIVNDFQKGDIAEGYSVSREKKESFPLTVTSAQKNPTAFYLCASSIRGGAEAFFGQGTRLTVV.

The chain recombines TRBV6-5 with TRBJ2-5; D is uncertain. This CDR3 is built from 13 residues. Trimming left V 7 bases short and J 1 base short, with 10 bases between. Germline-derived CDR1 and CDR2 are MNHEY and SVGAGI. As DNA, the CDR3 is TGTGCCAGCACTGTACTGCTCCAAGAGACCCAGTACTTC. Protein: CASTVLLQETQYF.

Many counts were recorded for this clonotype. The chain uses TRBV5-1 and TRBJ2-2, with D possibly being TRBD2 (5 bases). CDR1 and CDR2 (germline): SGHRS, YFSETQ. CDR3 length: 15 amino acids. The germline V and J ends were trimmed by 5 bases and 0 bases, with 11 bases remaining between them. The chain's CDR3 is CASRLGGSNTGELFF. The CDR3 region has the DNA TGCGCCAGCAGACTTGGAGGTTCGAACACCGGGGAGCTGTTTTTT. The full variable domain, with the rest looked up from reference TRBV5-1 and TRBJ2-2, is KAGVTQTPRYLIKTRGQQVTLSCSPISGHRSVSWYQQTPGQGLQFLFEYFSETQRNKGNFPGRFSGRQFSNSRSEMNVSTLELGDSALYLCASRLGGSNTGELFFGEGSRLTVL.

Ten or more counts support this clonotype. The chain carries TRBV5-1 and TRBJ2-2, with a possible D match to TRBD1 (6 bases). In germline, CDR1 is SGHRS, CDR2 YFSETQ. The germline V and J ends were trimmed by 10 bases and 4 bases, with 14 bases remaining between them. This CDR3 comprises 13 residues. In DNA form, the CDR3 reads TGCGCCTCCTACAGGGCCGGCACCGGGGAGCTGTTTTTT. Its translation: CASYRAGTGELFF.

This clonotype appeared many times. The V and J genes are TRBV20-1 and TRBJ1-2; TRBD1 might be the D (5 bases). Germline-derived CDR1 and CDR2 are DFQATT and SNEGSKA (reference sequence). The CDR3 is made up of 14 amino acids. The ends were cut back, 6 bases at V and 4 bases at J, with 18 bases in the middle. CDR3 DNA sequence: TGCAGTGCCGTTGATCAGGGAGGCAGCTATGGCTACACCTTC. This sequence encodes CSAVDQGGSYGYTF.

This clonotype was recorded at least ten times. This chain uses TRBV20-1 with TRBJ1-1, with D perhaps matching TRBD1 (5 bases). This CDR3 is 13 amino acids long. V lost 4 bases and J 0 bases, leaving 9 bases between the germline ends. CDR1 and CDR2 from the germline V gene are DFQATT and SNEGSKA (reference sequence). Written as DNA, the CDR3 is TGCAGTGCTACGAGACAGATGAACACTGAAGCTTTCTTT. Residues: CSATRQMNTEAFF.

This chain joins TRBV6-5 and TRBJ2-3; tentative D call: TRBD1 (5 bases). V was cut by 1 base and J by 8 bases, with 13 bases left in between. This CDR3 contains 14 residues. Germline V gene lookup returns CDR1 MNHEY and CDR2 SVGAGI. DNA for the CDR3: TGTGCCAGCAGTTACTACCAGGGTCAGGGTACGCAGTATTTT. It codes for CASSYYQGQGTQYF.

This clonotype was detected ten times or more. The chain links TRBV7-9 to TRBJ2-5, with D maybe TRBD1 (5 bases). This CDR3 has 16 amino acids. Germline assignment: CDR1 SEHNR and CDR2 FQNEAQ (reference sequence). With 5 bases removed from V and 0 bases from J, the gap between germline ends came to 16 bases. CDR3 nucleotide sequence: TGTGCCAGCAGCCGACGAGGAAGACAGAACCAAGAGACCCAGTACTTC. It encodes CASSRRGRQNQETQYF.

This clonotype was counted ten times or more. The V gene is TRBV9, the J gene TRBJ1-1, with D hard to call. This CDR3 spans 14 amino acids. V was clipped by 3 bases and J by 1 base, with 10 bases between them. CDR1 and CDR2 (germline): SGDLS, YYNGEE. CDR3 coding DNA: TGTGCCAGCAGCGGAATCCGGGGGAACACTGAAGCTTTCTTT. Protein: CASSGIRGNTEAFF.

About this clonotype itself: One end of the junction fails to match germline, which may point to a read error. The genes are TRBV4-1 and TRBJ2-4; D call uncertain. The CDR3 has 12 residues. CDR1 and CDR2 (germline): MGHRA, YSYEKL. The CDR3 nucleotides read TGTGCCAGCAGCCCACTCGGTAGCATTCAGTACTTC. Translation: CASSPLGSIQYF.

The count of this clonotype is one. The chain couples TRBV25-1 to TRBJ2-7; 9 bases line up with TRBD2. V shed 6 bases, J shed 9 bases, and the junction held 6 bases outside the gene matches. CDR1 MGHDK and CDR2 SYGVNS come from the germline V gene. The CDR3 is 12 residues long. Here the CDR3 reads CASSQSGGMQYF. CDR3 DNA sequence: TGTGCCAGCAGCCAAAGCGGGGGGATGCAGTACTTC.

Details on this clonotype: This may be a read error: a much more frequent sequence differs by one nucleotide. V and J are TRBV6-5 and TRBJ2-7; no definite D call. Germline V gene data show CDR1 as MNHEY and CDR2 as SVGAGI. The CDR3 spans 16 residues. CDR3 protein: CASSYRAGVGPYGQYF. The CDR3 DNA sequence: TGTGCCAGCAGTTACCGGGCTGGAGTAGGACCGTACGGGCAGTACTTC.

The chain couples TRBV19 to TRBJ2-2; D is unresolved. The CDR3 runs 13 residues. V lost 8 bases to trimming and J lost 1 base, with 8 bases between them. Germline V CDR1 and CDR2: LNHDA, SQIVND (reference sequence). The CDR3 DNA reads TGTGCCAGTGTAAAAGGGAACACCGGGGAGCTGTTTTTT. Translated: CASVKGNTGELFF.

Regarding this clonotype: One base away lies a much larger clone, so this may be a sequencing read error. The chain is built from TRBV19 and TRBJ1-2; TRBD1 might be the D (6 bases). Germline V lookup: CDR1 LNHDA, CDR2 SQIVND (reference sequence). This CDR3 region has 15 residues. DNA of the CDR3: TGTGCCAGTACCCCTCTGGCCCAGGGGACCTATGGCCACACCTTC. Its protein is CASTPLAQGTYGHTF.

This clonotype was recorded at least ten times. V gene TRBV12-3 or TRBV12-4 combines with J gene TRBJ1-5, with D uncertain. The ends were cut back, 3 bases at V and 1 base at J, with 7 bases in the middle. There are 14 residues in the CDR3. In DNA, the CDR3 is TGTGCCAGCAGTTTGATGGCGAGCAATCAGCCCCAGCATTTT. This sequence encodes CASSLMASNQPQHF.